A selection of T cell receptor beta chains follows, all from one sample in a study of T cells after somatic rescue of genetic block. TCRdb's table, derived via immunoSEQ multiplex PCR, lists solely in-frame clones and lacks some. The table lists about 63,000 clones, under 95% of them singletons. The sequenced sample was peripheral blood mononuclear cells (PBMCs). Receptors were obtained from a middle-aged man. CDR3s include the opening cysteine and the closing phenylalanine or tryptophan. D genes are given only for firm matches. Clone size is not always given. Where it is, it says once, few, many or a class for expanded clones.

v_call	j_call	cdr3_length	clone_size	d_call	cdr3_aa	cdr3_nt
TRBV4-3	TRBJ2-2	13	-	-	CASSQDGGGELFF	TGCGCCAGCAGCCAAGATGGGGGCGGGGAGCTGTTTTTT
TRBV18	TRBJ2-5	16	-	TRBD2	CASSPPRPGGQETQYF	TGTGCCAGCTCACCACCGAGGCCGGGGGGCCAAGAGACCCAGTACTTC
TRBV7-2	TRBJ1-1	13	-	-	CASSIQGDTEAFF	TGTGCCAGCAGCATACAGGGTGACACTGAAGCTTTCTTT
TRBV10-3	TRBJ1-2	12	-	-	CAISEEQNGYTF	TGTGCCATCAGTGAAGAACAAAATGGCTACACCTTC
TRBV5-4	TRBJ1-5	16	-	-	CASSLRDVGLNQPQHF	TGTGCCAGCAGCTTACGCGATGTGGGCCTTAATCAGCCCCAGCATTTT
TRBV9	TRBJ1-6	17	-	-	CASSGGRESPNNSPLHF	TGTGCCAGCAGCGGCGGACGGGAGTCCCCAAATAATTCACCCCTCCACTTT
TRBV5-1	TRBJ2-5	13	-	TRBD2	CASSLEWGGTQYF	TGCGCCAGCAGCTTGGAATGGGGGGGGACCCAGTACTTC
TRBV28	TRBJ2-3	17	-	TRBD2	CASSLVRGGAGTDTQYF	TGTGCCAGCAGTCTGGTCCGGGGGGGAGCCGGCACAGATACGCAGTATTTT
TRBV15	TRBJ1-1	12	once	TRBD1	CATSTTQGPAFF	TGTGCCACCAGCACAACACAGGGGCCGGCTTTCTTT
TRBV7-9	TRBJ2-7	14	-	-	CASSLGASDYEQYF	TGTGCCAGCAGCTTAGGGGCCTCAGACTACGAGCAGTACTTC
TRBV6-5	TRBJ1-2	13	few	TRBD1	CASSGTGNYGYTF	TGTGCCAGCAGTGGGACAGGGAACTATGGCTACACCTTC
TRBV11-2	TRBJ1-6	14	-	TRBD1	CASSEDRGIMSLHF	TGTGCCAGCAGCGAGGACAGGGGCATTATGTCCCTCCACTTT
TRBV28	TRBJ1-2	14	-	-	CASSYDPMAYGYTF	TGTGCCAGCAGCTATGACCCTATGGCGTATGGCTACACCTTC
TRBV18	TRBJ1-5	14	-	TRBD1	CASSPRQGLQPQHF	TGTGCCAGCTCACCGCGACAGGGATTGCAGCCCCAGCATTTT
TRBV18	TRBJ2-7	14	-	-	CASSPNGGSYEQYF	TGTGCCAGCTCACCAAACGGGGGCTCCTACGAGCAGTACTTC
TRBV7-8	TRBJ2-1	19	-	TRBD2	CASSLLQLAAFSSYNEQFF	TGTGCCAGCAGCTTATTGCAGCTAGCGGCATTTAGCTCCTACAATGAGCAGTTCTTC
TRBV5-4	TRBJ1-2	13	-	-	CASSLKGNYGYTF	TGTGCCAGCAGCTTGAAGGGGAACTATGGCTACACCTTC
TRBV29-1	TRBJ2-1	13	once	TRBD1	CSVTGGGYNEQFF	TGCAGCGTTACAGGGGGCGGTTACAATGAGCAGTTCTTC
TRBV27	TRBJ2-7	16	-	TRBD2	CASRLQTSGSSYEQYF	TGTGCCAGCAGACTTCAAACTAGCGGGAGCTCCTACGAGCAGTACTTC
TRBV5-1	TRBJ2-5	14	once	-	CASSLGGNQETQYF	TGCGCCAGCAGCTTGGGGGGTAACCAAGAGACCCAGTACTTC
TRBV19	TRBJ2-1	15	-	TRBD2	CASTPGTSGSYEQFF	TGTGCCAGTACCCCCGGGACTAGCGGGAGTTATGAGCAGTTCTTC
TRBV27	TRBJ1-1	16	-	-	CASSLGQRDRNTEAFF	TGTGCCAGCAGTTTAGGGCAAAGAGACCGGAACACTGAAGCTTTCTTT
TRBV19	TRBJ2-1	15	-	TRBD2	CASSGLAGSYNEQFF	TGTGCCAGTAGCGGACTAGCGGGAAGTTACAATGAGCAGTTCTTC
TRBV5-1	TRBJ2-7	14	-	-	CASSYSWDSYEQYF	TGCGCCAGCAGCTACTCCTGGGATTCCTACGAGCAGTACTTC
TRBV2	TRBJ1-2	15	-	TRBD1	CASSQLRGGNYGYTF	TGTGCCAGCAGTCAGCTCAGGGGGGGAAACTATGGCTACACCTTC
TRBV18	TRBJ2-2	14	-	-	CASSPGAGTGELFF	TGTGCCAGCTCACCGGGCGCTGGCACCGGGGAGCTGTTTTTT
TRBV6-5	TRBJ1-5	15	-	TRBD1	CASSRDRGGNQPQHF	TGTGCCAGCAGTCGGGACAGGGGAGGCAATCAGCCCCAGCATTTT
TRBV20-1	TRBJ2-1	9	once	-	CSASDEQFF	TGCAGTGCTAGTGATGAGCAGTTCTTC
TRBV7-6	TRBJ1-1	15	-	TRBD1	CASSLADGTASEAFF	TGTGCCAGCAGCTTAGCGGATGGGACAGCCTCTGAAGCTTTCTTT
TRBV5-1	TRBJ2-5	14	-	-	CASSLGNLQETQYF	TGCGCCAGCAGCTTGGGAAACCTCCAAGAGACCCAGTACTTC
TRBV9	TRBJ1-1	14	-	-	CASSVAGQNTEAFF	TGTGCCAGCAGCGTCGCGGGACAGAACACTGAAGCTTTCTTT
TRBV2	TRBJ2-7	15	-	-	CASGRGLENAYEQYF	TGTGCCAGCGGACGAGGGCTCGAAAATGCCTACGAGCAGTACTTC
TRBV7-6	TRBJ2-7	14	-	-	CASSLGGRGGEQYF	TGTGCCAGCAGCTTAGGCGGGCGGGGAGGCGAGCAGTACTTC
TRBV7-2	TRBJ2-7	17	-	TRBD1	CASSLDWGGQGRNEQYF	TGTGCCAGCAGCTTAGACTGGGGTGGACAGGGTAGGAACGAGCAGTACTTC
TRBV6-5	TRBJ1-5	13	-	-	CASSDFVHQPQHF	TGTGCCAGCAGTGACTTCGTCCATCAGCCCCAGCATTTT
TRBV27	TRBJ1-6	19	-	TRBD1	CASSLAPGQAYSYNSPLHF	TGTGCCAGCAGTTTAGCTCCGGGACAGGCCTACTCCTATAATTCACCCCTCCACTTT
TRBV28	TRBJ2-3	14	once	-	CASSLTPPTDTQYF	TGTGCCAGCAGTTTAACTCCCCCCACAGATACGCAGTATTTT
TRBV4-1	TRBJ1-4	17	-	-	CASSREGTAYSGEKLFF	TGCGCCAGCAGCCGAGAAGGGACCGCATATTCTGGAGAAAAACTGTTTTTT
TRBV4-3	TRBJ2-7	15	few	TRBD1	CASSQDGTEPYEQYF	TGCGCCAGCAGCCAAGACGGGACAGAACCCTACGAGCAGTACTTC
TRBV7-2	TRBJ2-7	15	-	-	CASSLGGDVSYEQYF	TGTGCCAGCAGCTTAGGGGGGGACGTCTCCTACGAGCAGTACTTC
TRBV4-1	TRBJ2-7	15	-	-	CASSQEGLADYEQYF	TGCGCCAGCAGCCAAGAAGGGCTAGCAGACTACGAGCAGTACTTC
TRBV7-2	TRBJ2-5	14	-	-	CASSLIGSQETQYF	TGTGCCAGCAGCTTAATAGGGTCCCAAGAGACCCAGTACTTC
TRBV14	TRBJ2-3	15	-	-	CASSQVWGSRETQYF	TGTGCCAGCAGCCAAGTCTGGGGGAGCCGCGAGACGCAGTATTTT
TRBV5-5	TRBJ2-1	14	-	-	CASSFWGSNNEQFF	TGTGCCAGCAGCTTCTGGGGCAGTAACAATGAGCAGTTCTTC
TRBV4-3	TRBJ2-7	17	-	TRBD2	CASSQVGTSGSTNEQYF	TGCGCCAGCAGCCAAGTCGGGACTAGCGGGAGTACGAACGAGCAGTACTTC
TRBV5-1	TRBJ2-5	15	-	-	CASSLTPGPSETQYF	TGCGCCAGCAGCTTGACCCCGGGGCCGTCGGAGACCCAGTACTTC
TRBV27	TRBJ1-6	15	-	-	CASSPLGGFDSPLHF	TGTGCCAGCAGTCCTCTCGGGGGATTTGATTCACCCCTCCACTTT
TRBV19	TRBJ2-1	14	-	-	CASSKGGNYNEQFF	TGTGCCAGTAGTAAGGGGGGAAACTACAATGAGCAGTTCTTC
TRBV5-1	TRBJ2-7	15	-	-	CASSSGVGMDYEQYF	TGCGCCAGCAGCTCTGGCGTAGGGATGGACTACGAGCAGTACTTC
TRBV6-4	TRBJ1-2	13	-	-	CASSEDPWTGYTF	TGTGCCAGCAGTGAGGATCCGTGGACTGGCTACACCTTC
TRBV7-9	TRBJ2-3	15	-	TRBD2	CASSSLAGTTDTQYF	TGTGCCAGCAGCTCTCTAGCGGGGACCACAGATACGCAGTATTTT
TRBV4-1	TRBJ2-1	16	-	TRBD2	CASSHNSGRRGNEQFF	TGCGCCAGCAGCCACAATAGCGGGAGACGGGGCAATGAGCAGTTCTTC
TRBV30	TRBJ2-7	12	-	-	CAWSPGSYEQYF	TGTGCCTGGAGTCCTGGGAGTTACGAGCAGTACTTC
TRBV4-1	TRBJ2-2	17	-	-	CASSQGPPGGGTGELFF	TGCGCCAGCAGCCAAGGCCCCCCAGGGGGGGGCACCGGGGAGCTGTTTTTT